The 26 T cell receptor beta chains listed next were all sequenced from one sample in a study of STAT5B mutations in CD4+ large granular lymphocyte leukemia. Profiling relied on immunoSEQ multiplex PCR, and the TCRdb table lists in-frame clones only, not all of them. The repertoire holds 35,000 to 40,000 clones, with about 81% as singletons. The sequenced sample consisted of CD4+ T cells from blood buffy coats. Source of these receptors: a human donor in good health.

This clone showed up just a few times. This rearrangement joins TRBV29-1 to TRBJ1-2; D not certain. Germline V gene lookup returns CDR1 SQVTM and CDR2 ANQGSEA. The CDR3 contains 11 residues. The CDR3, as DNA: TGCGCCTCGGAAGAAATGTATGGCTACACCTTC. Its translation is CASEEMYGYTF.

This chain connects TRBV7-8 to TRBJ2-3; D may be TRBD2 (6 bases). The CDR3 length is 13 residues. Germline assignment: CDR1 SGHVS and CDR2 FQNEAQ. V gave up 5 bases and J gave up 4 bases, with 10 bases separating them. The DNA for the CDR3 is TGTGCCAGCAGCCCACGACTAGCAGATACGCAGTATTTT. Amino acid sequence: CASSPRLADTQYF.

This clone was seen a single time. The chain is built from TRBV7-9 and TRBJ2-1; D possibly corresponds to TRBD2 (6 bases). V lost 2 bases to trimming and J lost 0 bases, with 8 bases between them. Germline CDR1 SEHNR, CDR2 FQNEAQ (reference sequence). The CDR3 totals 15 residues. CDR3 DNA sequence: TGTGCCAGCAGCTTATACGGGAGCTCCTACAATGAGCAGTTCTTC. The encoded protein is CASSLYGSSYNEQFF.

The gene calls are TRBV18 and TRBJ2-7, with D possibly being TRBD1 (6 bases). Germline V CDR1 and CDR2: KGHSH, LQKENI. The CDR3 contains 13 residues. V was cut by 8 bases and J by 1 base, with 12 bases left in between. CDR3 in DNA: TGTGCCAGCACTCAGGGGATTTCCTACGAGCAGTACTTC. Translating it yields CASTQGISYEQYF.

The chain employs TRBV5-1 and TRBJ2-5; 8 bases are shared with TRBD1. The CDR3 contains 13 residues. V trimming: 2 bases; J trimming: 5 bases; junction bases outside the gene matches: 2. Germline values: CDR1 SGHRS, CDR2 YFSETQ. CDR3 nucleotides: TGCGCCAGCAGCTTACAGGGGGAGGAGACCCAGTACTTC. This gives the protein CASSLQGEETQYF.

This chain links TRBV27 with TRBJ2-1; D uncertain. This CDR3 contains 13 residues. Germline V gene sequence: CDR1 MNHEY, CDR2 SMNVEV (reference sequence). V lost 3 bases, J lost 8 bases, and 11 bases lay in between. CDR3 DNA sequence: TGTGCCAGCAGTTTCATATCGGACCATGAGCAGTTCTTC. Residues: CASSFISDHEQFF.

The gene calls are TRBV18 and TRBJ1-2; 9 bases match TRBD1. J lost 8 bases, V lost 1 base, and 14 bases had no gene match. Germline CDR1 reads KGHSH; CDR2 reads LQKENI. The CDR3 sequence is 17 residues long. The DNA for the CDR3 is TGTGCCAGCTCACCACGAAGTGACAGGGGGACCCTGGTGGGCTACACCTTC. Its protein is CASSPRSDRGTLVGYTF.

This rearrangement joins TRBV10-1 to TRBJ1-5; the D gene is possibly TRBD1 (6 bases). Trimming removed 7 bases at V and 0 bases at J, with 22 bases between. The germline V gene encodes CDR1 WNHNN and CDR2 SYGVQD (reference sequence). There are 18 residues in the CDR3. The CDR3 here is CASTRVYRTVFSNQPQHF. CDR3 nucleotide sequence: TGCGCCAGCACGAGGGTGTACCGGACAGTGTTTAGCAATCAGCCCCAGCATTTT.

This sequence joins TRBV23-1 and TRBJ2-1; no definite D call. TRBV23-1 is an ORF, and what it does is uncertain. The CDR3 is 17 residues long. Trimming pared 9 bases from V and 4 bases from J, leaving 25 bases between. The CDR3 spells CASLPGQRLISYNEQFF. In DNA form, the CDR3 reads TGCGCCAGTCTCCCGGGCCAGAGACTTATCTCTTACAATGAGCAGTTCTTC.

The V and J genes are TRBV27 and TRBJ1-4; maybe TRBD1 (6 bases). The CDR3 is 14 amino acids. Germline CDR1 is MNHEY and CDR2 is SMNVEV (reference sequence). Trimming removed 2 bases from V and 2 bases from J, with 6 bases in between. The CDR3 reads CASSLQGTNEKLFF. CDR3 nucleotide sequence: TGTGCCAGCAGTTTACAGGGGACTAATGAAAAACTGTTTTTT.

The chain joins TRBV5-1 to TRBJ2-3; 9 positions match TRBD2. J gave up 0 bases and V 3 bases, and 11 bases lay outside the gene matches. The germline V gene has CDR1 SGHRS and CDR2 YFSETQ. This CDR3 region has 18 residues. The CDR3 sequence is CASSSYPSSGASTDTQYF. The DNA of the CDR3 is TGCGCCAGCAGCTCGTACCCATCTAGCGGGGCTAGCACAGATACGCAGTATTTT.

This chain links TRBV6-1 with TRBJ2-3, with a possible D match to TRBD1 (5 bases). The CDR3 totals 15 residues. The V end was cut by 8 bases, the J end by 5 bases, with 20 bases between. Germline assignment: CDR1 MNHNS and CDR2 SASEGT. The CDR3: CASGPAGPPGDTQYF. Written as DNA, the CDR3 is TGTGCCAGCGGCCCCGCAGGGCCCCCCGGAGATACGCAGTATTTT.

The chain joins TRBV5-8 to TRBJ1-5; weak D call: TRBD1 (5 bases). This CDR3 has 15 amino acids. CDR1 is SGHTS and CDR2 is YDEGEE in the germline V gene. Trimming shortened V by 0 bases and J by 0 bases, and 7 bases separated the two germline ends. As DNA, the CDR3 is TGTGCCAGCAGCTTGGAGAGGGGTAGCAATCAGCCCCAGCATTTT. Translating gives CASSLERGSNQPQHF.

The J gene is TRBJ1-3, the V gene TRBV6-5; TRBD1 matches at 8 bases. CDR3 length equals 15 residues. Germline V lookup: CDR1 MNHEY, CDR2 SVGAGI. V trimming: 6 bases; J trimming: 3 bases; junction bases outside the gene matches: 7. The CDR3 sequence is CASSRQGAGGNTIYF. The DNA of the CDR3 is TGTGCCAGCAGCCGCCAGGGGGCTGGTGGAAACACCATATATTTT.

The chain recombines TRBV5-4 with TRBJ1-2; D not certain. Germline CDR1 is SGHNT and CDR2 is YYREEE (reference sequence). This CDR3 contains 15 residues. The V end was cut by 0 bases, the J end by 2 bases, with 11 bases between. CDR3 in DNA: TGTGCCAGCAGCTTGGGTTTTGCAGGCAACTATGGCTACACCTTC. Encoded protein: CASSLGFAGNYGYTF. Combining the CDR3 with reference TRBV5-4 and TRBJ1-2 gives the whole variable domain ETGVTQSPTHLIKTRGQQVTLRCSSQSGHNTVSWYQQALGQGPQFIFQYYREEENGRGNFPPRFSGLQFPNYSSELNVNALELDDSALYLCASSLGFAGNYGYTFGSGTRLTVV.

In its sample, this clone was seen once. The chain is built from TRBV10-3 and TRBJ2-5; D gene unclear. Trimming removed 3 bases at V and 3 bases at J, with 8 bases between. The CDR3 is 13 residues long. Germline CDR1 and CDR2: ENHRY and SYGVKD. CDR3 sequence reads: CAISEGQEETQYF. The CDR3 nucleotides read TGTGCCATCAGTGAAGGGCAGGAAGAGACCCAGTACTTC.

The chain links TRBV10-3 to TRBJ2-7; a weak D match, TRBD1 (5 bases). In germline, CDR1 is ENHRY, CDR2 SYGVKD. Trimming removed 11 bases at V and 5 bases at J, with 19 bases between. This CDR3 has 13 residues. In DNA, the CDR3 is TGTGCCGTCAAACCCTTCAGGGAACACGAGCAGTACTTC. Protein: CAVKPFREHEQYF.

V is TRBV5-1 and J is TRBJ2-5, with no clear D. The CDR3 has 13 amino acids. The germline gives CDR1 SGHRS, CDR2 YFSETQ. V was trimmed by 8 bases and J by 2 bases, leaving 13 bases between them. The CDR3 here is CASKQSPQETQYF. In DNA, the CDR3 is TGCGCCAGTAAACAGAGCCCACAAGAGACCCAGTACTTC.

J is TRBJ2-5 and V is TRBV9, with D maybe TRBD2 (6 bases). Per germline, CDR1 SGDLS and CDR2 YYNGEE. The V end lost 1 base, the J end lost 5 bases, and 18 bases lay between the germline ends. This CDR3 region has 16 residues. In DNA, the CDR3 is TGTGCCAGCAGCGTAAGTGGCGGGGTCTATCCCGAGACCCAGTACTTC. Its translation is CASSVSGGVYPETQYF.

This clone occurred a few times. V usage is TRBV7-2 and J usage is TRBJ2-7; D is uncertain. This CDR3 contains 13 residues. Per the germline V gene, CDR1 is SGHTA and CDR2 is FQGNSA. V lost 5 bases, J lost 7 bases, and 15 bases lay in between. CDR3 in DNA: TGTGCCAGCAGCCCCGGACGGTATACGGAGCAGTACTTC. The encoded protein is CASSPGRYTEQYF.

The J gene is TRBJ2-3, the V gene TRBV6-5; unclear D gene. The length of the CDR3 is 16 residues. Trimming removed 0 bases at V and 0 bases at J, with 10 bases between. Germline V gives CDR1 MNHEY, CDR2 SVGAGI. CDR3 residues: CASSYSRGVSTDTQYF. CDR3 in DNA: TGTGCCAGCAGTTACTCGCGAGGAGTTAGCACAGATACGCAGTATTTT.

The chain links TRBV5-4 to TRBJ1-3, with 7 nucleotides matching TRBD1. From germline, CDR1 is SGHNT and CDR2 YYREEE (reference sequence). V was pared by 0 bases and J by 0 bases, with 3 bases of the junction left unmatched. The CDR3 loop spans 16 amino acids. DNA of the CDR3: TGTGCCAGCAGCTTGGCCAGGGGGAGCTCTGGAAACACCATATATTTT. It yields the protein CASSLARGSSGNTIYF.

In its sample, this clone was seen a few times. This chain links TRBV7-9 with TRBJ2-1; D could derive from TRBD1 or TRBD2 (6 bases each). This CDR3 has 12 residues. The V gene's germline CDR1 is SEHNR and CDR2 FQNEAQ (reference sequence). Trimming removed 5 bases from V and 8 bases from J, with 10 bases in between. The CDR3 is CASSPGAYEQFF. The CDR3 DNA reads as TGTGCCAGCAGCCCGGGGGCCTATGAGCAGTTCTTC.

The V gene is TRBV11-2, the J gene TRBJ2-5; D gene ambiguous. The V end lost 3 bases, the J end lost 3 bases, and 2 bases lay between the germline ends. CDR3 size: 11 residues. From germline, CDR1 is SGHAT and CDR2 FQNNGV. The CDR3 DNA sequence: TGTGCCAGCAGCTTGAAAGAGACCCAGTACTTC. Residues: CASSLKETQYF.

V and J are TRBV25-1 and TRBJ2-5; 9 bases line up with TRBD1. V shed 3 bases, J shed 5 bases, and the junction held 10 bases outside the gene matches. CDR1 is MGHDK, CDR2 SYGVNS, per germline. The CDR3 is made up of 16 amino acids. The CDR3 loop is CASSEAGTGTRETQYF. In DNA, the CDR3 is TGTGCCAGCAGTGAGGCCGGGACAGGGACCCGTGAGACCCAGTACTTC.

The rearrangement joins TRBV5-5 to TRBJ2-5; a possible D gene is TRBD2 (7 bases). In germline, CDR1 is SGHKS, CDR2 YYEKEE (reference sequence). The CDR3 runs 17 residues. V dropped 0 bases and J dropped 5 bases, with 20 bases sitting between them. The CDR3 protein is CASSLGGGGSTPETQYF. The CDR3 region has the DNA TGTGCCAGCAGCTTGGGTGGGGGGGGCTCCACCCCCGAGACCCAGTACTTC.